This T cell receptor beta chain was recorded in a study of T cell responses to AZD1222 COVID-19 vaccine. From germline, CDR1 is SGHKS and CDR2 YYEKEE (reference sequence). Trimming shortened V by 1 base and J by 0 bases, and 10 bases separated the two germline ends. The CDR3 is made up of 15 amino acids. Only in-frame clones appear in the TCRdb table, and some are missing; sequencing was by immunoSEQ multiplex PCR. The table records more than 80,000 clones, roughly nine tenths of them present only once. Source: peripheral blood, taken 28 days after the second AZD1222 dose. V is TRBV5-5 and J is TRBJ1-2, with D possibly matching TRBD1 (6 bases). This clonotype was obtained from an adult who received the AZD1222 COVID-19 vaccine. The CDR3 loop is CASSLTGTTNYGYTF. For the CDR3, the DNA is TGTGCCAGCAGCTTGACAGGGACTACTAACTATGGCTACACCTTC.